This passage covers 17 T cell receptor beta chains from one sample sequenced in a study of memory CD4+ T cells and cytomegalovirus serostatus. The assay was immunoSEQ multiplex PCR, and TCRdb's table has in-frame clones only and misses some. In the table there are 45,000 to 60,000 clones, 75% to 85% of which are singletons. The sort gate was single viable CD3+CD4+CD8-CD45RO+ cells for memory CD4+ T cells. What was sequenced was memory CD4+ T cells from blood. The source is an adult in good health and CMV-seronegative.

This chain uses TRBV7-2 with TRBJ2-5; 7 bases match TRBD1. CDR3 length: 14 amino acids. Germline V gene data show CDR1 as SGHTA and CDR2 as FQGNSA. The ends lost 2 bases at V and 4 bases at J; junction bases unmatched: 4. CDR3 nucleotides: TGTGCCAGCAGCTTACCGACAGGGTTAGAGACCCAGTACTTC. Translated: CASSLPTGLETQYF.

The chain combines TRBV2 with TRBJ1-2, with TRBD1 matching 8 bases. Germline CDR1 is SNHLY and CDR2 is FYNNEI. The junction had 0 bases not matched to a gene; V was cut back by 6 bases and J by 6 bases. The CDR3 covers 11 residues. This CDR3 reads CASRTGDGYTF. The CDR3 coding sequence is TGTGCCAGCAGGACAGGGGATGGCTACACCTTC.

This sequence joins TRBV5-6 and TRBJ2-2; 11 bases match TRBD1. V gave up 1 base and J gave up 6 bases; unmatched junction bases: 8. Germline CDR1 and CDR2: SGHDT and YYEEEE. The CDR3 length is 17 residues. CDR3 sequence reads: CASSLIGQGAKAGELFF. The CDR3 DNA sequence: TGTGCCAGCAGCTTGATTGGACAGGGGGCGAAGGCCGGGGAGCTGTTTTTT.

V and J are TRBV5-1 and TRBJ2-2; 12 bases are shared with TRBD2. V lost 6 bases to trimming and J lost 3 bases; unmatched junction nucleotides: 9. Per the germline V gene, CDR1 is SGHRS and CDR2 is YFSETQ. The CDR3 runs to 17 residues. The CDR3 DNA follows: TGCGCCAGCATCGCTCCTAGCGGGAGGGCCGACACCGGGGAGCTGTTTTTT. The encoded protein is CASIAPSGRADTGELFF.

CDR3 sequence reads: CASSNQGLAGEGNEQFF. As DNA, the CDR3 is TGTGCCAGCAGCAATCAGGGACTAGCGGGAGAGGGGAATGAGCAGTTCTTC. J is TRBJ2-1 and V is TRBV7-8; 14 positions agree with TRBD2. The J segment lost 7 bases and the V segment lost 5 bases, leaving 10 bases of the junction unmatched. This CDR3 spans 17 amino acids. Looked up from germline, CDR1 is SGHVS and CDR2 is FQNEAQ.

Turning to this clone: The conserved phenylalanine or tryptophan is not found at the CDR3 terminus, so this likely reflects a read error. The chain recombines TRBV10-3 with TRBJ2-7, with TRBD2 identical over 15 bases. Germline V CDR1 and CDR2: ENHRY, SYGVKD. V lost 10 bases, J lost 1 base, and 8 bases stayed unmatched. The CDR3 loop spans 16 amino acids. The chain's CDR3 is CATTGTSGRSSYEQYL. CDR3 DNA: TGTGCCACCACGGGGACTAGCGGGAGGTCGTCCTACGAGCAGTACCTC.

This clone is a singleton in its sample. The chain employs TRBV29-1 and TRBJ2-4, with no clear D. There are 15 residues in the CDR3. V lost 6 bases, J lost 0 bases, and 15 bases lay in between. Germline CDR1 reads SQVTM; CDR2 reads ANQGSEA. In DNA form, the CDR3 reads TGCAGCGTCGCTCAAACCAAACTAGCCAAAAACATTCAGTACTTC. It translates to CSVAQTKLAKNIQYF.

This sequence joins TRBV28 and TRBJ2-7; TRBD1 aligns across 7 bases. This CDR3 spans 15 amino acids. V shed 6 bases, J shed 1 base, and the junction held 9 bases outside the gene matches. CDR1 is MDHEN and CDR2 is SYDVKM in the germline V gene. CDR3 loop: CASRTAGTVSYEQYF. In DNA form, the CDR3 reads TGTGCCAGCAGGACCGCCGGGACAGTTTCCTACGAGCAGTACTTC.

The gene calls are TRBV30 and TRBJ2-6; D is possibly TRBD1 or TRBD2 (5 bases each). Germline-derived CDR1 and CDR2 are GTSNPN and SVGIG (reference sequence). V gave up 8 bases and J gave up 2 bases, with 13 bases separating them. This CDR3 comprises 14 residues. CDR3: CAGTTETGANVLTF. CDR3 DNA sequence: TGTGCCGGGACGACGGAGACTGGGGCCAACGTCCTGACTTTC.

The chain couples TRBV5-4 to TRBJ2-5; D is perhaps TRBD2 (8 bases). Between the trimmed V and J ends, which lost 4 bases and 5 bases, there was a span of 24 bases. Germline V gives CDR1 SGHNT, CDR2 YYREEE (reference sequence). The CDR3 is 17 amino acids. In DNA, the CDR3 is TGTGCCAGCAGCCACTGGGGACAGAGGCGGGAGGAGGAGACCCAGTACTTC. It specifies CASSHWGQRREEETQYF.

This chain connects TRBV27 to TRBJ2-3; TRBD2 matches 10 bases. Trimming at V came to 4 bases and at J to 7 bases, leaving 14 bases not matched to a gene. From germline, CDR1 is MNHEY and CDR2 SMNVEV (reference sequence). The CDR3 spans 17 residues. As DNA, the CDR3 is TGTGCCAGCAGTTCCCCAGCGTCTAGCGGGAGTCTGCATACGCAGTATTTT. Protein: CASSSPASSGSLHTQYF.

By sample share, this clone is medium-sized (0.01 to 0.1%). The V call is TRBV2, the J call TRBJ2-1; D may be TRBD2 (5 bases). CDR1 is SNHLY and CDR2 is FYNNEI in the germline V gene. The CDR3 runs 11 residues. V dropped 1 base and J dropped 11 bases, with 6 bases sitting between them. CDR3 in amino acids: CASSEERKQFF. The CDR3 DNA is TGTGCCAGCAGTGAAGAGCGGAAGCAGTTCTTC.

V is TRBV30 and J is TRBJ2-1; 11 bases match TRBD2. V shed 0 bases, J shed 10 bases, and the junction held 11 bases outside the gene matches. Germline-derived CDR1 and CDR2 are GTSNPN and SVGIG (reference sequence). This CDR3 region has 16 residues. DNA for the CDR3: TGTGCCTGGAGTGTCCTTGAAACTAGCGGGAGACAAGAGCAGTTCTTC. This codes for CAWSVLETSGRQEQFF.

This clone came up a few times. The chain employs TRBV7-9 and TRBJ1-5; 9 bases map to TRBD1. CDR3 length: 15 amino acids. After removal of 4 bases from V and 4 bases from J, the junction contained 5 bases not matched to a gene. Looked up from germline, CDR1 is SEHNR and CDR2 is FQNEAQ (reference sequence). CDR3 protein: CASSSTDRGNQPQHF. For the CDR3, the DNA is TGTGCCAGCAGCTCCACCGACAGGGGGAATCAGCCCCAGCATTTT.

This sequence joins TRBV7-9 and TRBJ2-7; 8 nucleotides align to TRBD2. Per germline, CDR1 SEHNR and CDR2 FQNEAQ (reference sequence). The CDR3 sequence is 14 residues long. After removal of 7 bases from V and 5 bases from J, the junction contained 10 bases not matched to a gene. The CDR3 region is CASTWGSGKDEQYF. CDR3 in DNA: TGTGCCAGCACCTGGGGTAGCGGGAAGGACGAGCAGTACTTC.

The chain links TRBV4-2 to TRBJ2-7; D tentatively fits TRBD1 or TRBD2 (6 bases each). Germline CDR1 LGHNA, CDR2 YNFKEQ. The CDR3 runs 16 residues. The V end was cut by 1 base, the J end by 5 bases, with 18 bases between. For the CDR3, the DNA is TGTGCCAGCAGCCAAGCCGGGGGCCTAACTAGAGACGAGCAGTACTTC. Translating it yields CASSQAGGLTRDEQYF.

CDR3 nucleotide sequence: TGCGCCAGCAGCTCCTCAGGGACTGGGGCCAACGTCCTGACTTTC. Protein: CASSSSGTGANVLTF. The rearrangement uses TRBV5-1 and TRBJ2-6; D is possibly TRBD1 (5 bases). Germline CDR1 SGHRS, CDR2 YFSETQ. Trimming removed 3 bases from V and 2 bases from J, with 9 bases in between. The CDR3 spans 15 residues.